These 21 T cell receptor beta chains came from one sample sequenced in a study of vaccination and CD4 T cells after COVID-19. The treatment here: roughly ten-day PBMC culture with coronavirus spike peptide pools or control peptides (ViraFEST assay). What these receptors recognize is not known. Scientists ran DNA taken from cultured CD4+ T cells through the Oncomine TCR Beta short-read assay for sequencing. MiXCR was run by TCRdb on the PCR reads, yielding one entry per CDR3 protein. Of about 20,000 distinct CDR3 sequences detected, about three quarters appear once; the ten largest clones hold about 18%. Here the sequenced sample was CD4+ T cells from blood, cultured in vitro, taken after SARS-CoV-2 vaccination. These receptors were taken from a human donor who received a COVID-19 vaccine.

In its sample, this clonotype was seen a few times. The chain joins TRBV20-1 to TRBJ1-2, with 10 positions matching TRBD1. Per the germline V gene, CDR1 is DFQATT and CDR2 is SNEGSKA (reference sequence). The CDR3 covers 12 residues. Trimming took 5 bases from V and 4 from J; bases not matched to a gene: 1. The CDR3 loop is CSAGTGVYGYTF. CDR3 sequence (DNA): TGCAGTGCTGGGACAGGGGTCTATGGCTACACCTTC.

The chain carries TRBV7-9 and TRBJ2-7; 8 nucleotides align to TRBD1. The CDR3 has 14 residues. The junction had 2 bases not matched to a gene; V was cut back by 3 bases and J by 1 base. Germline V gene sequence: CDR1 SEHNR, CDR2 FQNEAQ (reference sequence). CDR3 bases: TGTGCCAGCAGCTTTGACAGGGGTTCCTACGAGCAGTACTTC. It yields the protein CASSFDRGSYEQYF.

CDR3 in DNA: TGTGCCAGCAGCCAACTCAAGTATAAAGACAGGGGGATTAACCCAACTAATGAAAAACTGTTTTTT. As protein: CASSQLKYKDRGINPTNEKLFF. This chain uses TRBV7-9 with TRBJ1-4, with 9 positions matching TRBD1. The CDR3 length is 22 residues. Looked up from germline, CDR1 is SEHNR and CDR2 is FQNEAQ (reference sequence). V dropped 5 bases and J dropped 0; count of bases not matched to a gene: 22.

This clonotype was seen more than once but under ten times. The chain is built from TRBV19 and TRBJ1-1; TRBD1 aligns across 8 bases. This CDR3 spans 17 amino acids. The germline V gene encodes CDR1 LNHDA and CDR2 SQIVND (reference sequence). With 5 bases clipped from V and 0 bases from J, the junction kept 11 bases outside the gene matches. CDR3 sequence (DNA): TGTGCCAGTAGTGTTGGGACAGGAGAAATCATGAACACTGAAGCTTTCTTT. This translates into CASSVGTGEIMNTEAFF.

The chain joins TRBV6-1 to TRBJ2-5, with 14 nucleotides matching TRBD2. The J segment lost 5 bases and the V segment lost 8 bases, leaving 16 bases of the junction unmatched. CDR1 and CDR2 from the germline V gene are MNHNS and SASEGT. The CDR3 consists of 18 residues. This CDR3 reads CASVPSGLAGEVVETQYF. CDR3 nucleotides: TGTGCCAGCGTACCGTCGGGACTAGCGGGGGAGGTGGTGGAGACCCAGTACTTC.

The V gene is TRBV20-1, the J gene TRBJ1-5; TRBD1 is a possible D gene (5 bases). Germline V gene data show CDR1 as DFQATT and CDR2 as SNEGSKA (reference sequence). V lost 3 bases to trimming and J lost 0 bases, with 24 bases between them. This CDR3 region has 19 residues. CDR3 in DNA: TGCAGTGCTAGTACCCGTACCTGGGACGCATTGGGTAGCAATCAGCCCCAGCATTTT. Amino acids: CSASTRTWDALGSNQPQHF.

The chain joins TRBV6-2 or TRBV6-3 to TRBJ1-2; unclear D gene. The V gene lost 5 bases and the J gene lost 7 bases, with 11 bases spanning the gap. CDR3 length equals 12 residues. Germline V gene lookup returns CDR1 MNHEY and CDR2 SVGEGT. The CDR3 sequence: CASSREEIGYTF. In DNA, the CDR3 is TGTGCCAGCAGTCGTGAAGAGATTGGCTACACCTTC.

The genes are TRBV2 and TRBJ2-7; possible D gene TRBD1, 6 bases. The CDR3 consists of 13 residues. Germline V gene sequence: CDR1 SNHLY, CDR2 FYNNEI. The V and J ends lost 6 bases and 3 bases respectively, with 12 bases between them. The CDR3 bases are TGTGCCAGCAGGGACAGTAGTTACTACGAGCAGTACTTC. It yields the protein CASRDSSYYEQYF.

The chain carries TRBV11-2 and TRBJ2-1; 9 bases map to TRBD2. V lost 1 base and J lost 2; bases outside the gene matches: 3. CDR1 and CDR2 (germline): SGHAT, FQNNGV. The length of the CDR3 is 16 residues. The CDR3 protein is CASSLVAGGTYNEQFF. CDR3 nucleotide sequence: TGTGCCAGCAGCTTAGTGGCGGGGGGGACCTACAATGAGCAGTTCTTC.

This clonotype was observed a few times. J is TRBJ2-7 and V is TRBV12-5; 7 bases line up with TRBD1. From germline, CDR1 is LGHNT and CDR2 FRNRAP. This CDR3 comprises 13 residues. The J segment lost 3 bases and the V segment lost 6 bases, leaving 5 bases of the junction unmatched. The CDR3 DNA reads TGTGCTAGTGGGTCGGGACAGAACTACGAGCAGTACTTC. Amino acids: CASGSGQNYEQYF.

In its sample, this clonotype was seen once. The genes are TRBV11-3 and TRBJ2-1; no reliable D call. The CDR3 contains 12 residues. V shed 0 bases and J shed 7 bases, with 4 bases lying between them. The V gene's germline CDR1 is SGHNT and CDR2 YENEEA. The CDR3 coding sequence is TGTGCCAGCAGCTTAGAAGGGAATGAGCAGTTCTTC. Translation: CASSLEGNEQFF.

This clonotype was seen more than once but under ten times. This sequence joins TRBV7-2 and TRBJ2-3; D is perhaps TRBD2 (6 bases). This CDR3 comprises 16 residues. CDR1 is SGHTA and CDR2 is FQGNSA in the germline V gene. Trimming stripped 2 bases from V and 1 base from J, with 13 bases between. The CDR3 DNA sequence: TGTGCCAGCAGCTTAAGGGCGGGGTCGGGCACAGATACGCAGTATTTT. Protein sequence: CASSLRAGSGTDTQYF.

This chain uses TRBV19 with TRBJ1-1; maybe TRBD1 (5 bases). The germline V and J ends were trimmed by 4 bases and 6 bases, with 21 bases remaining between them. CDR1 LNHDA and CDR2 SQIVND come from the germline V gene (reference sequence). This CDR3 has 16 amino acids. CDR3 in amino acids: CASSTPVGRVRAEAFF. The CDR3 coding sequence is TGTGCCAGTAGTACCCCCGTGGGCAGGGTGAGGGCTGAAGCTTTCTTT.

The chain links TRBV30 to TRBJ1-2, with no clear D. In germline, CDR1 is GTSNPN, CDR2 SVGIG (reference sequence). The CDR3 spans 14 residues. V was pared by 6 bases and J by 4 bases, with 18 bases between. CDR3 loop: CACHKGGLGYGYTF. The CDR3 DNA is TGTGCCTGCCATAAAGGCGGCCTGGGCTATGGCTACACCTTC.

The chain links TRBV11-2 to TRBJ1-1, with unresolved D. CDR3 length: 13 amino acids. Germline lookup yields CDR1 SGHAT and CDR2 FQNNGV. Trimming removed 5 bases at V and 6 bases at J, with 13 bases between. The chain's CDR3 is CASSPGQRSEAFF. The CDR3 coding sequence is TGTGCCAGCAGCCCCGGGCAGAGGTCTGAAGCTTTCTTT.

This clonotype occurred once. Given the absence of the conserved phenylalanine or tryptophan at the CDR3 end, a read error is likely. V usage is TRBV19 and J usage is TRBJ1-5; tentatively, D is TRBD1 (6 bases). The CDR3 loop spans 16 amino acids. The V end was cut by 3 bases, the J end by 0 bases, with 12 bases between. Germline values: CDR1 LNHDA, CDR2 SQIVND (reference sequence). The CDR3, as DNA: TGTGCCAGTAGTATCAGGGGCCTTAATAGCAATCAGCCCCAGCATTCT. Its translation: CASSIRGLNSNQPQHS.

This chain joins TRBV19 and TRBJ1-5, with 9 nucleotides matching TRBD1. This CDR3 has 16 residues. CDR1 is LNHDA and CDR2 is SQIVND in the germline V gene (reference sequence). Losses at the gene ends were 9 bases for V and 6 bases for J; bases not matched to a gene: 15. CDR3 in amino acids: CASGTGQHNEGQPQHF. CDR3 DNA sequence: TGTGCCAGCGGGACAGGGCAACACAACGAAGGTCAGCCCCAGCATTTT.

The rearrangement joins TRBV7-2 to TRBJ1-5, with D possibly being TRBD1 (6 bases). This CDR3 is built from 15 residues. Trimming took off 1 base at V and 6 bases at J, with 13 bases between the two ends. The germline V gene has CDR1 SGHTA and CDR2 FQGNSA. This CDR3 reads CASSLVSGASQPQHF. CDR3 DNA sequence: TGTGCCAGCAGCTTAGTGTCGGGGGCGAGTCAGCCCCAGCATTTT.

This chain uses TRBV20-1 with TRBJ1-6, with 10 bases lining up with TRBD1. Germline V gives CDR1 DFQATT, CDR2 SNEGSKA (reference sequence). The CDR3 is 17 amino acids. With 6 bases clipped from V and 9 bases from J, the junction kept 17 bases outside the gene matches. In DNA, the CDR3 is TGCAGTGCATCCCGGACAGGGGGTAATGGTGGAGGTTCACCCCTCCACTTT. The encoded protein is CSASRTGGNGGGSPLHF.

This sequence joins TRBV7-8 and TRBJ1-2; possibly TRBD1 for D (5 bases). V lost 1 base to trimming and J lost 4 bases, with 10 bases between them. Per germline, CDR1 SGHVS and CDR2 FQNEAQ. The CDR3 runs to 14 residues. CDR3 nucleotide sequence: TGTGCCAGCAGCTTAGTTACAGGCGGCTATGGCTACACCTTC. Protein: CASSLVTGGYGYTF.

Comments on this clonotype: Mismatch with germline at one junction end may stem from a read error. The chain is built from TRBV2 and TRBJ2-5; TRBD1 might be the D (5 bases). The CDR3 has 12 residues. The germline CDR1 and CDR2 sequences are SNHLY and FYNNEI. CDR3 nucleotides: TGTGCCAGCAGCGTGGGGCAAGAGGCCCAGTACTTC. Translated: CASSVGQEAQYF.